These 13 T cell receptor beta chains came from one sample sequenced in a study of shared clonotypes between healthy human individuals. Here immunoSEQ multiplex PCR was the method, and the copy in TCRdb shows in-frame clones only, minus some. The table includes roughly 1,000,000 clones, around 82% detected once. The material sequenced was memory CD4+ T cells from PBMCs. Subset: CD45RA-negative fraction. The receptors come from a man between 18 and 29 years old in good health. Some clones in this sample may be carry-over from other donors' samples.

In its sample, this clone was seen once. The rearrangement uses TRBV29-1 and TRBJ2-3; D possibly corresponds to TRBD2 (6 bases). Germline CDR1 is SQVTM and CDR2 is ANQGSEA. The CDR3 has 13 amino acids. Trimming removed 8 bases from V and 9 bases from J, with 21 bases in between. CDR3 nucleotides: TGCAGCTTGCGTAACACTAGCACTAGGACGCAGTATTTT. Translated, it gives CSLRNTSTRTQYF.

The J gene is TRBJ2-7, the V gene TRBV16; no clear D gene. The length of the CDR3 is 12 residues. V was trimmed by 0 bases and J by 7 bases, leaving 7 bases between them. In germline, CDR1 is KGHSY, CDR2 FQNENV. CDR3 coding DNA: TGTGCCAGCAGCCAATCGGTACGGGAGCAGTACTTC. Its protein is CASSQSVREQYF.

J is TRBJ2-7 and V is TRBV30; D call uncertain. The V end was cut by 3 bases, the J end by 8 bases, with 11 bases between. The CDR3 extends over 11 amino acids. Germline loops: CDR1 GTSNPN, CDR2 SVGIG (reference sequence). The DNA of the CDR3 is TGTGCCTGGAGAGTCATGAGTAAGCAGTACTTC. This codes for CAWRVMSKQYF.

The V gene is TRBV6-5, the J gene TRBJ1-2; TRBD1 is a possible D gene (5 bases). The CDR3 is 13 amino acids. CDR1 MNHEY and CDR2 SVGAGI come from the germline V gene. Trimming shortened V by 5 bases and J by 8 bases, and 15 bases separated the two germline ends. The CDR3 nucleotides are TGTGCCAGCAGTCCGAATGAGGGGCGAGGCTACACCTTC. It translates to CASSPNEGRGYTF.

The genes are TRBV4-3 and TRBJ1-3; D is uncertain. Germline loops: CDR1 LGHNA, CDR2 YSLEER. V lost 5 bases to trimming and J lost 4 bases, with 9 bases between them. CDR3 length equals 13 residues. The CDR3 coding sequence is TGCGCCAGCAGCTCACCCAACGGAAACACCATATATTTT. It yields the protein CASSSPNGNTIYF.

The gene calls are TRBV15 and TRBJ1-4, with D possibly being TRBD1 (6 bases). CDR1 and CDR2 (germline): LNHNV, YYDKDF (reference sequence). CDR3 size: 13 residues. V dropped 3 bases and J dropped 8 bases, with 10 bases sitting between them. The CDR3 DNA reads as TGTGCCACCAGCAGGGGGCAGGGGGAAAAACTGTTTTTT. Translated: CATSRGQGEKLFF. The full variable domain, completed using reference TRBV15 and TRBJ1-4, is DAMVIQNPRYQVTQFGKPVTLSCSQTLNHNVMYWYQQKSSQAPKLLFHYYDKDFNNEADTPDNFQSRRPNTSFCFLDIRSPGLGDTAMYLCATSRGQGEKLFFGSGTQLSVL.

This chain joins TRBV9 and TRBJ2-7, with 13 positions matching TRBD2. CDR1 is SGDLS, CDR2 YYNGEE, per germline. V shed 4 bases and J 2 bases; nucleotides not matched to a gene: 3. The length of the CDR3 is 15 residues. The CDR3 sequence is CASSRGTSGTYEQYF. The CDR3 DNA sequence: TGTGCCAGCAGCCGCGGGACTAGCGGGACCTACGAGCAGTACTTC.

CDR3: CASSSPRGGLFGEKLFF. The CDR3 DNA reads TGTGCCAGCAGCTCACCACGCGGGGGGCTCTTCGGTGAAAAACTGTTTTTT. The genes are TRBV7-2 and TRBJ1-4, with D tentatively TRBD1 (6 bases). The ends were cut back, 4 bases at V and 7 bases at J, with 22 bases in the middle. CDR1 and CDR2 (germline): SGHTA, FQGNSA. The CDR3 consists of 17 residues.

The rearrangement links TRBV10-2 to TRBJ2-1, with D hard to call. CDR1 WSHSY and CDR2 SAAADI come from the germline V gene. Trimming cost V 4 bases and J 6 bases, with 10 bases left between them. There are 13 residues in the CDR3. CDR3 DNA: TGCGCCAGCAGTGTCCTTAGCATCAATGAGCAGTTCTTC. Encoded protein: CASSVLSINEQFF.

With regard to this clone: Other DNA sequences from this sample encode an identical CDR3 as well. CDR3 nucleotides: TGCGCCAGCAGCTTGGAAGGGTCCGCAGATACGCAGTATTTT. Protein: CASSLEGSADTQYF. The V gene is TRBV5-1, the J gene TRBJ2-3; D ambiguous. Deletions cut 0 bases from V and 4 bases from J, with 9 bases between. Germline CDR1 SGHRS, CDR2 YFSETQ. The CDR3 consists of 14 residues. The whole variable domain, remainder taken from reference TRBV5-1 and TRBJ2-3, is KAGVTQTPRYLIKTRGQQVTLSCSPISGHRSVSWYQQTPGQGLQFLFEYFSETQRNKGNFPGRFSGRQFSNSRSEMNVSTLELGDSALYLCASSLEGSADTQYFGPGTRLTVL.

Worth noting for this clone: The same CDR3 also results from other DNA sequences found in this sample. The CDR3 is CASSPVAGETYEQYF. In DNA, the CDR3 is TGCGCCAGCAGCCCCGTAGCGGGAGAGACCTACGAGCAGTACTTC. J is TRBJ2-7 and V is TRBV5-1, with 9 positions matching TRBD2. Germline CDR1 is SGHRS and CDR2 is YFSETQ. The CDR3 runs to 15 residues. V shed 4 bases and J 2 bases; nucleotides not matched to a gene: 7.

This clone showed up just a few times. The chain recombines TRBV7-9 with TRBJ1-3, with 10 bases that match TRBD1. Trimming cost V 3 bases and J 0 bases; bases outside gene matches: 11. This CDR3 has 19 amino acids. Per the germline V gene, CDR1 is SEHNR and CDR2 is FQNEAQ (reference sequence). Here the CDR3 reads CASSFTGGTGAFSGNTIYF. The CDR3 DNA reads TGTGCCAGCAGCTTCACCGGCGGGACAGGGGCTTTCTCTGGAAACACCATATATTTT.

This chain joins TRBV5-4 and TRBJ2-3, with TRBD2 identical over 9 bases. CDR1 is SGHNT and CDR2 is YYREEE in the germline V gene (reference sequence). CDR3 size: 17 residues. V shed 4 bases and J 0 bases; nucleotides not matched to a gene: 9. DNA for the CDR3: TGTGCCAGCAGCGGAGGGACTAGCAGATCTAGCACAGATACGCAGTATTTT. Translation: CASSGGTSRSSTDTQYF.